The 27 T cell receptor beta chains presented below share a single source sample, sequenced in a study of blood T cell repertoires in COVID-19 (dated by TCRdb to 2019 to 2021). Library preparation employed the immunoSEQ multiplex PCR assay. TCRdb took over this immuneACCESS table, retaining in-frame rearrangements with V and J assigned. Such tables are incomplete; in checked studies, under half of the missing clones stem from an unresolved V gene, and the remainder is unexplained. The sample table contains about 440,000 clones; only one count was recorded for about 85% of them. The top ten clones comprise nearly 2% of the sample. Sequenced sample: PBMCs or T cells enriched from blood (not recorded which). The receptors here all came from a woman aged 18-35 years with acute COVID-19.

In its sample, this clone was seen once. The chain carries TRBV7-2 and TRBJ2-7; TRBD2 matches 15 bases. V lost 6 bases and J lost 4; bases outside the gene matches: 4. The length of the CDR3 is 15 residues. Germline loops: CDR1 SGHTA, CDR2 FQGNSA. The CDR3 is CASSPGTSGRYEQYF. CDR3 DNA sequence: TGTGCCAGCAGTCCCGGGACTAGCGGGAGGTACGAGCAGTACTTC.

This clone came up once. V is TRBV14 and J is TRBJ2-3; D not resolved. CDR3 size: 12 residues. The V end was cut by 4 bases, the J end by 3 bases, with 5 bases between. In germline, CDR1 is SGHDN, CDR2 FVKESK. The CDR3 is CASSPGTDTQYF. CDR3 in DNA: TGTGCCAGCAGCCCCGGGACAGATACGCAGTATTTT.

V is TRBV19 and J is TRBJ1-3, with unresolved D. V dropped 5 bases and J dropped 0 bases, with 17 bases sitting between them. CDR3 length: 17 residues. Germline CDR1 is LNHDA and CDR2 is SQIVND (reference sequence). Here the CDR3 reads CASSSLSGRGSGNTIYF. CDR3 sequence (DNA): TGTGCCAGTAGTTCTTTAAGCGGCCGGGGCTCTGGAAACACCATATATTTT.

This rearrangement joins TRBV5-1 to TRBJ2-7; a possible D gene is TRBD2 (5 bases). This CDR3 has 16 residues. Germline V gene data show CDR1 as SGHRS and CDR2 as YFSETQ. V dropped 3 bases and J dropped 6 bases, with 22 bases sitting between them. The CDR3 spells CASSWLSGGSEGEQYF. The CDR3 region has the DNA TGCGCCAGCAGCTGGTTATCTGGTGGGAGTGAAGGCGAGCAGTACTTC.

This rearrangement joins TRBV19 to TRBJ1-3, with a possible D match to TRBD1 (5 bases). This CDR3 is built from 16 residues. V was shortened by 9 bases and J by 0 bases, with 18 bases between the two germline ends. Germline V gene data show CDR1 as LNHDA and CDR2 as SQIVND (reference sequence). The CDR3 DNA sequence: TGTGCCAGCGACGGGGTCCTCGGGGGCTCTGGAAACACCATATATTTT. Translated, it gives CASDGVLGGSGNTIYF.

V gene TRBV30 combines with J gene TRBJ2-5; 16 bases are a match to TRBD2. Per germline, CDR1 GTSNPN and CDR2 SVGIG (reference sequence). Trimming at V came to 4 bases and at J to 3 bases, leaving 5 bases not matched to a gene. The CDR3 covers 16 residues. DNA of the CDR3: TGTGCCTGGATTCCGGGACTAGCGGGAGGGGAAGAGACCCAGTACTTC. Translating gives CAWIPGLAGGEETQYF.

This sequence joins TRBV2 and TRBJ2-7; 10 positions match TRBD1. Trimming cost V 6 bases and J 6 bases; bases outside gene matches: 8. This CDR3 is 14 amino acids long. The V gene's germline CDR1 is SNHLY and CDR2 FYNNEI. CDR3 coding DNA: TGTGCCAGCAGCGGAAGGACAGGGGGAGGCGAGCAGTACTTC. Residues: CASSGRTGGGEQYF.

The V gene is TRBV20-1, the J gene TRBJ1-1; TRBD1 might be the D (6 bases). Trimming left V 3 bases short and J 4 bases short, with 15 bases between. The CDR3 is 14 residues long. Germline CDR1 and CDR2: DFQATT and SNEGSKA (reference sequence). The CDR3 DNA sequence: TGCAGTGCTAGTAGACCAGGGGAGGGCACTGAAGCTTTCTTT. Translated: CSASRPGEGTEAFF.

This clone was seen once. The chain employs TRBV7-2 and TRBJ1-5, with TRBD1 identical over 8 bases. Germline trimming cut 5 bases from V and 2 bases from J; bases unmatched to any gene: 5. Germline CDR1 is SGHTA and CDR2 is FQGNSA. The CDR3 loop spans 15 amino acids. The CDR3 bases are TGTGCCAGCAGCCCCGGACAGGGTGGCAATCAGCCCCAGCATTTT. Protein: CASSPGQGGNQPQHF.

The chain couples TRBV28 to TRBJ2-7; 9 bases are a match to TRBD2. Per germline, CDR1 MDHEN and CDR2 SYDVKM. The CDR3 consists of 17 residues. Germline trimming cut 8 bases from V and 3 bases from J; bases unmatched to any gene: 17. The CDR3 DNA follows: TGTGCCAGCGGGAGACTAGCGGTCAAAGGGGACTACTACGAGCAGTACTTC. Its translation is CASGRLAVKGDYYEQYF.

DNA of the CDR3: TGTGCCAGCAGCTTGAGAATGGGAGCTGAAGCTTTCTTT. It codes for CASSLRMGAEAFF. This chain connects TRBV5-5 to TRBJ1-1; D is undetermined. The CDR3 loop spans 13 amino acids. The germline V gene has CDR1 SGHKS and CDR2 YYEKEE (reference sequence). V was trimmed by 1 base and J by 6 bases, leaving 10 bases between them. The full variable domain, rest sourced from reference TRBV5-5 and TRBJ1-1, is DAGVTQSPTHLIKTRGQQVTLRCSPISGHKSVSWYQQVLGQGPQFIFQYYEKEERGRGNFPDRFSARQFPNYSSELNVNALLLGDSALYLCASSLRMGAEAFFGQGTRLTVV.

The chain carries TRBV9 and TRBJ2-7; D is possibly TRBD1 (5 bases). The CDR3 is 15 amino acids. The V end was cut by 1 base, the J end by 7 bases, with 18 bases between. CDR1 is SGDLS, CDR2 YYNGEE, per germline. CDR3 loop: CASSVRAQGNREQYF. In DNA form, the CDR3 reads TGTGCCAGCAGCGTAAGGGCTCAGGGAAATCGGGAGCAGTACTTC.

The genes are TRBV10-1 and TRBJ2-1; TRBD2 matches at 7 bases. CDR1 is WNHNN and CDR2 is SYGVQD in the germline V gene (reference sequence). V lost 2 bases to trimming and J lost 3 bases; unmatched junction nucleotides: 10. The CDR3 extends over 17 amino acids. CDR3 DNA: TGCGCCAGCAGTGAGCGGGCTAGCGGAGATTACTACAATGAGCAGTTCTTC. It codes for CASSERASGDYYNEQFF.

This clone came up a few times. The rearrangement uses TRBV7-2 and TRBJ2-6, with D hard to call. The CDR3 totals 16 residues. V lost 5 bases, J lost 0 bases, and 11 bases lay in between. Germline CDR1 is SGHTA and CDR2 is FQGNSA. The CDR3 DNA is TGTGCCAGCAGCCAAACACCCAGCTCTGGGGCCAACGTCCTGACTTTC. As protein: CASSQTPSSGANVLTF. The variable domain in full, with the rest retrieved from reference TRBV7-2 and TRBJ2-6, is GAGVSQSPSNKVTEKGKDVELRCDPISGHTALYWYRQSLGQGLEFLIYFQGNSAPDKSGLPSDRFSAERTGGSVSTLTIQRTQQEDSAVYLCASSQTPSSGANVLTFGAGSRLTVL.

This chain uses TRBV18 with TRBJ2-7; a possible D gene is TRBD2 (6 bases). The CDR3 runs 14 residues. Germline V CDR1 and CDR2: KGHSH, LQKENI. V lost 1 base, J lost 5 bases, and 12 bases lay in between. CDR3 region: CASSPLSGVNEQYF. DNA of the CDR3: TGTGCCAGCTCACCACTTTCGGGGGTTAACGAGCAGTACTTC.

The V and J genes are TRBV5-4 and TRBJ2-3; no definite D call. Germline CDR1 is SGHNT and CDR2 is YYREEE (reference sequence). V lost 0 bases and J lost 3, with 11 bases in between. This CDR3 has 15 amino acids. Here the CDR3 reads CASSLGLAGTDTQYF. Here the CDR3 DNA reads TGTGCCAGCAGCTTGGGACTCGCTGGGACAGATACGCAGTATTTT. Based on the CDR3 plus reference TRBV5-4 and TRBJ2-3, the full variable domain is ETGVTQSPTHLIKTRGQQVTLRCSSQSGHNTVSWYQQALGQGPQFIFQYYREEENGRGNFPPRFSGLQFPNYSSELNVNALELDDSALYLCASSLGLAGTDTQYFGPGTRLTVL.

The chain employs TRBV6-6 and TRBJ2-1, with TRBD2 identical over 10 bases. CDR3 length: 16 residues. J gave up 5 bases and V 2 bases, and 6 bases lay outside the gene matches. Germline CDR1 reads MNHNY; CDR2 reads SVGAGI (reference sequence). The CDR3 DNA is TGTGCCAGCAGTTACGCGCTAGCGGGAGCAAACAATGAGCAGTTCTTC. It codes for CASSYALAGANNEQFF.

The rearrangement uses TRBV27 and TRBJ2-2, with 8 nucleotides matching TRBD1. Germline CDR1 reads MNHEY; CDR2 reads SMNVEV (reference sequence). The CDR3 has 13 amino acids. With 8 bases clipped from V and 6 bases from J, the junction kept 5 bases outside the gene matches. In nucleotides, the CDR3 is TGTGCCAGCCTGGGACAGGTTCCCGGGGAGCTGTTTTTT. It translates to CASLGQVPGELFF.

This clone appeared once. The chain uses TRBV28 and TRBJ1-6; possibly TRBD1 for D (5 bases). V lost 0 bases and J lost 10, with 13 bases in between. In germline, CDR1 is MDHEN, CDR2 SYDVKM. The CDR3 is 15 residues long. The CDR3 coding sequence is TGTGCCAGCAGTTTATGGGGCATTCAGGGCTCACCCCTCCACTTT. Protein: CASSLWGIQGSPLHF.

The chain is built from TRBV18 and TRBJ1-6, with 10 bases identical to TRBD1. This CDR3 spans 15 amino acids. Germline assignment: CDR1 KGHSH and CDR2 LQKENI. V trimming: 2 bases; J trimming: 8 bases; junction bases outside the gene matches: 3. DNA for the CDR3: TGTGCCAGCTCACCAGGGGGGACAGGGGATTCACCCCTCCACTTT. This translates into CASSPGGTGDSPLHF.

J is TRBJ1-1 and V is TRBV18; D gene unclear. Germline CDR1 is KGHSH and CDR2 is LQKENI. The CDR3 is 13 residues long. Trimming took 3 bases from V and 1 from J, leaving 6 bases between them. CDR3 amino acids: CASSPMRNTEAFF. The CDR3 coding sequence is TGTGCCAGCTCACCTATGAGGAACACTGAAGCTTTCTTT.

Note on this clone: Other DNA sequences in the same sample also yield this CDR3. The chain uses TRBV15 and TRBJ1-2; D is ambiguous. CDR3 length: 12 amino acids. V was clipped by 0 bases and J by 4 bases, with 3 bases between them. In germline, CDR1 is LNHNV, CDR2 YYDKDF (reference sequence). CDR3 sequence: CATSRDSYGYTF. The DNA of the CDR3 is TGTGCCACCAGCAGAGACAGCTATGGCTACACCTTC.

The chain employs TRBV4-1 and TRBJ2-7; TRBD1 is a possible D gene (6 bases). The germline V gene encodes CDR1 MGHRA and CDR2 YSYEKL. The CDR3 extends over 14 amino acids. V was pared by 1 base and J by 2 bases, with 9 bases between. The CDR3 region has the DNA TGCGCCAGCAGCCAAGCCAGGGGACCCTACGAGCAGTACTTC. It codes for CASSQARGPYEQYF.

This clone was recorded a few times. The chain joins TRBV27 to TRBJ1-2; weak D call: TRBD1 (6 bases). The CDR3 sequence is 11 residues long. Germline loops: CDR1 MNHEY, CDR2 SMNVEV (reference sequence). Trimming shortened V by 4 bases and J by 8 bases, and 8 bases separated the two germline ends. CDR3: CASSWGGGYTF. As DNA, the CDR3 is TGTGCCAGCAGTTGGGGGGGCGGCTACACCTTC.

The chain joins TRBV5-1 to TRBJ1-6; D is unclear. From germline, CDR1 is SGHRS and CDR2 YFSETQ. This CDR3 contains 14 residues. V lost 5 bases and J lost 0, with 6 bases in between. The CDR3 loop reads CASSRGSYNSPLHF. The CDR3 DNA sequence: TGCGCCAGCAGTCGGGGCTCCTATAATTCACCCCTCCACTTT. Using reference TRBV5-1 and TRBJ1-6 for the parts outside the CDR3, the full variable domain is KAGVTQTPRYLIKTRGQQVTLSCSPISGHRSVSWYQQTPGQGLQFLFEYFSETQRNKGNFPGRFSGRQFSNSRSEMNVSTLELGDSALYLCASSRGSYNSPLHFGNGTRLTVT.

CDR3 region: CASSFQGTYQETQYF. The DNA for the CDR3 is TGTGCCAGCAGCTTCCAGGGAACTTATCAAGAGACCCAGTACTTC. The chain recombines TRBV7-2 with TRBJ2-5, with D perhaps matching TRBD1 (5 bases). CDR1 is SGHTA, CDR2 FQGNSA, per germline. The V end was cut by 3 bases, the J end by 2 bases, with 13 bases between. The CDR3 runs to 15 residues.

The rearrangement joins TRBV6-2 or TRBV6-3 to TRBJ2-5, with 11 bases aligning to TRBD2. Unmatched junction bases numbered 9, after V lost 2 bases and J lost 1 base. Germline values: CDR1 MNHEY, CDR2 SVGEGT. CDR3 size: 18 residues. The CDR3 loop reads CASSYGASGGRPQETQYF. DNA of the CDR3: TGTGCCAGCAGTTACGGCGCTAGCGGGGGGAGGCCCCAAGAGACCCAGTACTTC.